This TCR beta chain is from a study of T-cell reconstitution after alpha-beta-depleted transplantation in children. Study outcomes and limitations: Several hundred expanded graft clones reportedly were the source of alpha-beta T cells about two months after transplant. Most T-cell counts and diversity one year after the transplant came from T cells that were newly produced.

This clonotype was picked up a small number of times. Its antigen is not known. Unique molecular identifiers were incorporated during preparation of the TCRbeta library. MiXCR, applied by TCRdb to the PCR reads, yields one record per CDR3 protein. Counted here are about 980,000 distinct CDR3 sequences, roughly 31% occurring once; the ten biggest clones make up 25% to 35%. Between the trimmed V and J ends, which lost 2 bases and 3 bases, there was a span of 11 bases. This CDR3 spans 15 amino acids. Per the germline V gene, CDR1 is SGHTA and CDR2 is FQGTGA. The receptor was derived from a boy in the first two years of life who had a stem cell transplant for SCID, so the T cells may come from the graft donor. This chain connects TRBV7-3 to TRBJ2-1, with D perhaps being TRBD1 or TRBD2 (5 bases each). Here the sequenced sample was PBMCs, mostly from graft donor cells, taken 360 days after TCRalphabeta/CD19-depleted stem cell transplant. In DNA form, the CDR3 reads TGTGCCAGCAGCTTACTGGGGGAAGTCTACAATGAGCAGTTCTTC. Translation: CASSLLGEVYNEQFF. The full variable domain, completed using reference TRBV7-3 and TRBJ2-1, is GAGVSQTPSNKVTEKGKYVELRCDPISGHTALYWYRQSLGQGPEFLIYFQGTGAADDSGLPNDRFFAVRPEGSVSTLKIQRTERGDSAVYLCASSLLGEVYNEQFFGPGTRLTVL.